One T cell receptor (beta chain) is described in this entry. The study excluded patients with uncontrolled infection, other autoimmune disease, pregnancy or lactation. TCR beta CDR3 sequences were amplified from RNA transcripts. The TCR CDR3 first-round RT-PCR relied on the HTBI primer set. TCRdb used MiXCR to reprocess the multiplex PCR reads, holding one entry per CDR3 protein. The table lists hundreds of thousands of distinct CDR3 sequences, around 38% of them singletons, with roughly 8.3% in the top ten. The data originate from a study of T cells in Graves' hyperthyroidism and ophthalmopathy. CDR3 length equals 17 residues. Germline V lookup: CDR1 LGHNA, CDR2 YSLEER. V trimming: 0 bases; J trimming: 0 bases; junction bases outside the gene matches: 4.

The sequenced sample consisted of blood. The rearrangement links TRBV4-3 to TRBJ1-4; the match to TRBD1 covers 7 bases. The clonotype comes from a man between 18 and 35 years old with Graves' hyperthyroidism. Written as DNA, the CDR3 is TGCGCCAGCAGCCAAGACGGACAGGAGACAACTAATGAAAAACTGTTTTTT. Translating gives CASSQDGQETTNEKLFF.